This T cell receptor beta chain derives from a study of blood T cell repertoires in COVID-19. CDR1 LGHDT and CDR2 YNNKEL come from the germline V gene (reference sequence). This CDR3 has 14 residues. Unmatched junction bases numbered 7, after V lost 0 bases and J lost 10 bases. Only in-frame clones appear in the TCRdb table, and some are missing; sequencing was by immunoSEQ multiplex PCR. The data contain fewer than 250,000 clones, roughly four fifths of them singletons. Sequencing was done on a sample of PBMCs or T cells enriched from blood (not recorded which). The rearrangement uses TRBV3-1 (or the pseudogene TRBV3-2) and TRBJ1-1, with 8 bases that match TRBD1. This receptor was identified in a woman between 40 and 55 years old who had been exposed to COVID-19. In DNA form, the CDR3 reads TGTGCCAGCAGCCAAGACAGGGGGCGATCTAGAGCTTTCTTT. Protein: CASSQDRGRSRAFF.